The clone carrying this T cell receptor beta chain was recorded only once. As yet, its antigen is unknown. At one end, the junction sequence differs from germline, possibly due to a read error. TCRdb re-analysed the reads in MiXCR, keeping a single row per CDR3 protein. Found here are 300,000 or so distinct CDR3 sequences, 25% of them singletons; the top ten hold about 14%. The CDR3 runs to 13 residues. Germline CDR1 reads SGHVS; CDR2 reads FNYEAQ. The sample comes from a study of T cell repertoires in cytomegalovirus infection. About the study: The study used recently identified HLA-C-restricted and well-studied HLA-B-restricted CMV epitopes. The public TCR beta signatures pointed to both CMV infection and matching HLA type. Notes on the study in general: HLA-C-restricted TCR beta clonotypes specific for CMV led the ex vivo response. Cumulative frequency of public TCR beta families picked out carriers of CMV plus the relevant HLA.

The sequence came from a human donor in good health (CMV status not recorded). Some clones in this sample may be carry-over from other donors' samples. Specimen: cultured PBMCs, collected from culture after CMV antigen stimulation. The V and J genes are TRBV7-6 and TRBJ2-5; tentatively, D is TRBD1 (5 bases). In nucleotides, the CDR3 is TGTGCTAGCAGCTTTGGGGCGCGGGAGACCCAGTACTTC. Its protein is CASSFGARETQYF.